Listed below are T cell receptor beta chains from one sample, sequenced in a study of cytomegalovirus exposure and HLA in healthy donors. Assay: immunoSEQ multiplex PCR; the TCRdb copy retains only in-frame clones and omits some. The data contain tens of thousands of clones, 95% to 97% of them singletons. Source material: PBMCs. These receptors all stem from a man aged 25 to 40 in good health and CMV-seropositive. The CDR3 runs from the conserved cysteine through the conserved F or W. The order of the fields is J gene, V gene, clone size, D gene, CDR3 DNA, CDR3 protein. A D gene is named only where the DNA matches it firmly. Size values are once, few and many counts, or a class for expanded clones, and some rows have none.

TRBJ2-7 | TRBV27 | NA | TRBD2 | TGTGCCAGCAGTAATCCGAGCGGGAGTAGCCACGAGCAGTACTTC | CASSNPSGSSHEQYF
TRBJ2-3 | TRBV7-2 | NA | TRBD2 | TGTGCCAGCAGCGTGACTAGCGGGGCCCCCACGGATACGCAGTATTTT | CASSVTSGAPTDTQYF
TRBJ2-7 | TRBV30 | NA | TRBD2 | TGTGCCTGGAATGGGGCGGGAGGCCGCTCCTACGAGCAGTACTTC | CAWNGAGGRSYEQYF
TRBJ2-2 | TRBV5-4 | NA | TRBD2 | TGTGCCAGCAGCTTGGGCCCGGGGGGGACCGGGGAGCTGTTTTTT | CASSLGPGGTGELFF
TRBJ1-3 | TRBV7-6 | NA | TRBD1 | TGTGCCAGCAGCAGGGGACAGGCCGAAAACACCATATATTTT | CASSRGQAENTIYF
TRBJ2-7 | TRBV7-2 | NA | NA | TGTGCCAGCAGCCCAATACCGAGATCCTACGAGCAGTACTTC | CASSPIPRSYEQYF
TRBJ2-7 | TRBV6-6 | NA | TRBD1 | TGTGCCAGCAGTTCCCGACAGGGGGCTGTCGACGAGCAGTACTTC | CASSSRQGAVDEQYF
TRBJ2-2 | TRBV2 | NA | TRBD1 | TGTGCCAGCAAGGGGGCCTTGAACACCGGGGAGCTGTTTTTT | CASKGALNTGELFF
TRBJ1-3 | TRBV29-1 | NA | NA | TGCAGCGTTGGCGGGGTTACTGGAAACACCATATATTTT | CSVGGVTGNTIYF
TRBJ2-5 | TRBV4-1 | NA | NA | TGCGCCAGCAGCCAGATCAGGGGAGAGACCCAGTACTTC | CASSQIRGETQYF
TRBJ2-7 | TRBV13 | NA | TRBD2 | TGTGCCAGCAGCTTAGCCGGGACTAGATCCCGCTACGAGCAGTACTTC | CASSLAGTRSRYEQYF
TRBJ2-7 | TRBV27 | NA | NA | TGTGCCAGCAGTTCGGGGCGGGGACTCACCTACGAGCAGTACTTC | CASSSGRGLTYEQYF
TRBJ2-1 | TRBV5-1 | NA | NA | TGCGCCAGCAGCTGGGGCACGGGCAATGAGCAGTTCTTC | CASSWGTGNEQFF
TRBJ1-5 | TRBV5-8 | NA | NA | TGTGCCAGCAGCCATGAGGGGGTGGTTTATAGCAATCAGCCCCAGCATTTT | CASSHEGVVYSNQPQHF
TRBJ1-3 | TRBV15 | NA | NA | TGTGCCACCAGCAGAGACTGGGGCAGTGGAAACACCATATATTTT | CATSRDWGSGNTIYF
TRBJ2-1 | TRBV9 | NA | TRBD2 | TGTGCCAGCAGCGCGGGACTAGCGGACAATGAGCAGTTCTTC | CASSAGLADNEQFF
TRBJ2-2 | TRBV6-5 | NA | NA | TGTGCCAGCAGTTACCGGGACATGAACACCGGGGAGCTGTTTTTT | CASSYRDMNTGELFF
TRBJ2-5 | TRBV5-1 | NA | TRBD1 | TGCGCCAGCAGCTTCTTGACAGGGGGAAGGGAGACCCAGTACTTC | CASSFLTGGRETQYF
TRBJ2-3 | TRBV2 | NA | NA | TGTGCCAGCAGGGGGAGTAAGCAGTATTTT | CASRGSKQYF
TRBJ2-7 | TRBV5-1 | once | TRBD1 | TGCGCCAGCAGCCGGCCGGGACAGGGGAACGAGCAGTACTTC | CASSRPGQGNEQYF
TRBJ1-5 | TRBV18 | NA | NA | TGTGCCAGCTCACCCTCAACGGGACAGCCCCAGCATTTT | CASSPSTGQPQHF
TRBJ1-1 | TRBV30 | NA | TRBD1 | TGTGCCTGGAGGGCTGGGACAGGGGCCGGAGGCACTGAAGCTTTCTTT | CAWRAGTGAGGTEAFF
TRBJ1-5 | TRBV6-5 | NA | TRBD1 | TGTGCCAGCAGTAGGGACAGGGCTCAGCCCCAGCATTTT | CASSRDRAQPQHF
TRBJ1-5 | TRBV6-1 | NA | NA | TGTGCCAGCAGTGACAGAAGAGCGAATCAGCCCCAGCATTTT | CASSDRRANQPQHF
TRBJ1-1 | TRBV5-4 | NA | TRBD1 | TGTGCCAGCAGCTTGAACAGGGGTATGAACACTGAAGCTTTCTTT | CASSLNRGMNTEAFF